The rows below give T cell receptor beta chains drawn from one sample of a study of cytomegalovirus exposure and HLA in healthy donors. The protocol was immunoSEQ multiplex PCR, while the TCRdb copy is restricted to in-frame clones and leaves out a portion. Here the sample spans over 150,000 clones, 65% to 70% being singletons. Specimen: PBMCs. The receptors derive from a woman between 18 and 29 years old in good health and CMV-seropositive. Both conserved end residues are part of each CDR3. A D gene is named only where the DNA matches it firmly. A row's size may be missing; if present it is once, few, many or a size class.

d_call	v_call	clone_size	j_call	cdr3_aa	cdr3_nt
-	TRBV6-6	-	TRBJ1-6	CASSRQRFNSPLHF	TGTGCCAGCAGTCGACAGCGCTTTAATTCACCCCTCCACTTT
-	TRBV5-1	-	TRBJ2-2	CASSFEGGRTGELFF	TGCGCCAGCAGCTTTGAAGGGGGTCGGACCGGGGAGCTGTTTTTT
TRBD1	TRBV27	-	TRBJ1-2	CASSPWDSSTNYGYTF	TGTGCCAGCAGTCCCTGGGACAGCTCTACTAACTATGGCTACACCTTC
TRBD1	TRBV12-5	-	TRBJ2-5	CASAGTGKETQYF	TGTGCTAGTGCCGGGACAGGGAAAGAGACCCAGTACTTC
TRBD1	TRBV7-2	-	TRBJ1-5	CASSFRQGSNQPQHF	TGTGCCAGCAGCTTTCGACAGGGAAGCAATCAGCCCCAGCATTTT
TRBD1	TRBV5-6	-	TRBJ2-2	CASSLGGRGRTGELFF	TGTGCCAGCAGCTTGGGAGGCAGGGGGCGCACCGGGGAGCTGTTTTTT
TRBD1	TRBV4-1	-	TRBJ1-2	CASSQPTGTGYTF	TGCGCCAGCAGCCAACCGACAGGGACCGGCTACACCTTC
TRBD1	TRBV27	few	TRBJ1-5	CASSLGPGQGRNQPQHF	TGTGCCAGCAGTTTGGGGCCGGGACAGGGAAGAAATCAGCCCCAGCATTTT
-	TRBV11-3	-	TRBJ2-3	CASSLGQVHTDTQYF	TGTGCCAGCAGCTTAGGACAGGTCCACACAGATACGCAGTATTTT
TRBD1	TRBV2	-	TRBJ1-4	CASKDRSLANEKLFF	TGTGCCAGCAAGGACAGGTCGCTTGCTAATGAAAAACTGTTTTTT
-	TRBV6-6	once	TRBJ2-7	CASSSPTHNEQYF	TGTGCCAGCAGTTCCCCGACTCACAACGAGCAGTACTTC
TRBD2	TRBV10-1	-	TRBJ2-5	CASSETLSGAETQYF	TGCGCCAGCAGTGAGACTTTGAGCGGGGCGGAGACCCAGTACTTC
TRBD1	TRBV7-9	-	TRBJ2-7	CASLTGSYEQYF	TGTGCCAGTCTGACAGGGAGCTACGAGCAGTACTTC
TRBD2	TRBV5-4	-	TRBJ2-1	CASSLAGAGYDEQFF	TGTGCCAGCAGCTTAGCGGGAGCCGGGTACGATGAGCAGTTCTTC
TRBD1	TRBV5-5	few	TRBJ1-2	CASSLGTGEGYTF	TGTGCCAGCAGCTTAGGGACAGGGGAAGGCTACACCTTC
-	TRBV6-6	-	TRBJ2-7	CASSPGRYEQYF	TGTGCCAGCAGTCCAGGTCGTTACGAGCAGTACTTC
-	TRBV30	few	TRBJ2-5	CAWSVSGIGTQYF	TGTGCCTGGAGTGTATCAGGGATCGGGACCCAGTACTTC
-	TRBV30	-	TRBJ1-5	CAWNRGTSNQPQHF	TGTGCCTGGAATAGGGGGACGAGCAATCAGCCCCAGCATTTT